These 30 T cell receptor beta chains came from one sample sequenced in a study of blood T cell repertoires in COVID-19 (dated by TCRdb to the early 2020s). The receptor library was made with the immunoSEQ multiplex PCR assay. TCRdb re-hosts the immuneACCESS table, in-frame sequences only. Its copies lack some clones; in the studies checked, an unresolved V gene accounts for under half of them, and the cause for the rest is not known. The sample data list more than 200,000 clones, and less than 85% of these were observed just once. The ten largest clones add up to approximately 2.6% of the sample. Sequencing used peripheral blood. The receptors here all came from a woman aged 65 to 85 with active or convalescent COVID-19.

The CDR3 protein is CASSGQGRQPQHF. CDR3 bases: TGTGCCAGCAGTGGACAGGGGAGACAGCCCCAGCATTTT. The chain joins TRBV2 to TRBJ1-5, with 8 positions matching TRBD1. Losses at the gene ends were 4 bases for V and 7 bases for J; bases not matched to a gene: 3. The CDR3 sequence is 13 residues long. In germline, CDR1 is SNHLY, CDR2 FYNNEI.

The chain couples TRBV9 to TRBJ1-2; possibly TRBD1 for D (6 bases). CDR3 length: 14 residues. CDR1 is SGDLS, CDR2 YYNGEE, per germline. V lost 0 bases to trimming and J lost 4 bases, with 10 bases between them. In DNA form, the CDR3 reads TGTGCCAGCAGCGTAGGGGACACTGCCTATGGCTACACCTTC. It specifies CASSVGDTAYGYTF.

The chain has TRBV4-1 and TRBJ2-1; 10 bases map to TRBD2. This CDR3 is built from 16 residues. V lost 3 bases, J lost 3 bases, and 5 bases stayed unmatched. Germline V lookup: CDR1 MGHRA, CDR2 YSYEKL. CDR3 sequence: CASSHQRGGIYNEQFF. The DNA of the CDR3 is TGCGCCAGCAGCCATCAGCGGGGGGGCATCTACAATGAGCAGTTCTTC.

V is TRBV6-6 and J is TRBJ1-2; TRBD1 matches at 7 bases. Trimming took 5 bases from V and 5 from J; bases not matched to a gene: 8. CDR1 is MNHNY, CDR2 SVGAGI, per germline (reference sequence). This CDR3 contains 14 residues. The CDR3: CASSETGYRYGYTF. The DNA of the CDR3 is TGTGCCAGCAGTGAGACAGGGTATAGGTATGGCTACACCTTC.

The chain couples TRBV21-1 to TRBJ2-1; no check of the table's D call, TRBD1, against the DNA was made. TRBV21-1 has pseudogene status. The CDR3 runs 17 residues. DNA for the CDR3: TGTGCCAGCAGCCCCAACCCGGGACAGGGATTATGTAATGAGCAGTTCTTC. As protein: CASSPNPGQGLCNEQFF.

The chain joins TRBV29-1 to TRBJ2-7; TRBD1 matches at 7 bases. This CDR3 spans 16 amino acids. Germline CDR1 SQVTM, CDR2 ANQGSEA. V dropped 4 bases and J dropped 4; count of bases not matched to a gene: 16. CDR3 sequence reads: CSVVGSGKGATYEQYF. The CDR3 nucleotides are TGCAGCGTTGTTGGCAGCGGTAAGGGGGCAACTTACGAGCAGTACTTC.

J is TRBJ2-6 and V is TRBV2, with 9 bases aligning to TRBD1. V gave up 6 bases and J gave up 0 bases; unmatched junction bases: 6. This CDR3 has 17 residues. Germline loops: CDR1 SNHLY, CDR2 FYNNEI. As DNA, the CDR3 is TGTGCCAGCAGCGCGGGACAGGGTTACTCTGGGGCCAACGTCCTGACTTTC. Its translation is CASSAGQGYSGANVLTF.

The J gene is TRBJ1-1, the V gene TRBV28, with D possibly being TRBD1 (5 bases). Germline V gives CDR1 MDHEN, CDR2 SYDVKM. The CDR3 covers 13 residues. Trimming took 3 bases from V and 8 from J, leaving 13 bases between them. CDR3 in DNA: TGTGCCAGCAGTTTCGGGAGGGGTGGGGAAGCTTTCTTT. As protein: CASSFGRGGEAFF. Drawing the rest from reference TRBV28 and TRBJ1-1, the complete variable domain is DVKVTQSSRYLVKRTGEKVFLECVQDMDHENMFWYRQDPGLGLRLIYFSYDVKMKEKGDIPEGYSVSREKKERFSLILESASTNQTSMYLCASSFGRGGEAFFGQGTRLTVV.

This clone showed up just once. The chain's CDR3 is CASSLSEVNEKLFF. Written as DNA, the CDR3 is TGCGCCAGCAGCTTGTCAGAAGTTAATGAAAAACTGTTTTTT. The chain recombines TRBV5-1 with TRBJ1-4; D is undetermined. The CDR3 totals 14 residues. Germline V lookup: CDR1 SGHRS, CDR2 YFSETQ. Trimming took 1 base from V and 4 from J, leaving 8 bases between them.

This clone occurred a few times. V usage is TRBV6-5 and J usage is TRBJ1-1, with 9 bases matching TRBD1. The CDR3 contains 15 residues. The germline gives CDR1 MNHEY, CDR2 SVGAGI. J lost 5 bases, V lost 3 bases, and 7 bases had no gene match. The CDR3 is CASSYSGTGPTEAFF. CDR3 nucleotide sequence: TGTGCCAGCAGTTATTCCGGGACAGGGCCGACTGAAGCTTTCTTT.

This clone was seen more than once but under ten times. The chain is built from TRBV3-1 (or the pseudogene TRBV3-2) and TRBJ1-4, with unresolved D. Trimming pared 1 base from V and 17 bases from J, leaving 14 bases between. The CDR3 totals 12 residues. Germline lookup yields CDR1 LGHDT and CDR2 YNNKEL (reference sequence). The CDR3 sequence is CASSQVVERSFF. The CDR3 DNA is TGTGCCAGCAGCCAAGTGGTCGAACGGAGTTTTTTT.

This clone was recorded at least ten times. The same CDR3 arises from other DNA sequences in this sample as well. The chain employs TRBV10-3 and TRBJ1-1; D possibly corresponds to TRBD1 (6 bases). This CDR3 spans 14 amino acids. V lost 3 bases and J 0 bases, leaving 8 bases between the germline ends. The germline CDR1 and CDR2 sequences are ENHRY and SYGVKD. The CDR3 DNA is TGTGCCATCAGTGAACAGGGAATGAACACTGAAGCTTTCTTT. Translating gives CAISEQGMNTEAFF.

This chain joins TRBV3-1 (or the pseudogene TRBV3-2) and TRBJ2-7; D perhaps matches TRBD2 (5 bases). The CDR3 consists of 15 residues. Germline V gene sequence: CDR1 LGHDT, CDR2 YNNKEL (reference sequence). V lost 0 bases, J lost 2 bases, and 11 bases lay in between. This CDR3 reads CASSQERTEAYEQYF. Written as DNA, the CDR3 is TGTGCCAGCAGCCAAGAGCGGACTGAGGCCTACGAGCAGTACTTC.

The gene calls are TRBV10-1 and TRBJ2-5; D is unclear. V was pared by 2 bases and J by 2 bases, with 12 bases between. Germline CDR1 and CDR2: WNHNN and SYGVQD (reference sequence). This CDR3 has 15 residues. As DNA, the CDR3 is TGCGCCAGCAGTGAGGGTCGGCTAGGTCAAGAGACCCAGTACTTC. This gives the protein CASSEGRLGQETQYF.

In this sample, this clone turned up once. The rearrangement joins TRBV4-3 to TRBJ1-1; no clear D. Trimming shortened V by 4 bases and J by 5 bases, and 11 bases separated the two germline ends. CDR3 length: 13 residues. Looked up from germline, CDR1 is LGHNA and CDR2 is YSLEER. The CDR3 loop reads CASSRLEGTEAFF. The CDR3 DNA reads as TGCGCCAGCAGCCGGCTAGAGGGAACTGAAGCTTTCTTT.

This clone was seen only a few times. The V gene is TRBV11-2, the J gene TRBJ1-1; D is undetermined. The CDR3 totals 14 residues. Trimming shortened V by 2 bases and J by 1 base, and 8 bases separated the two germline ends. Germline V CDR1 and CDR2: SGHAT, FQNNGV. CDR3 in DNA: TGTGCCAGCAGCTTAAGGCCGGGGAACACTGAAGCTTTCTTT. This sequence encodes CASSLRPGNTEAFF.

CDR3 DNA: TGTGCCAGCAGGGGGGGAAACACTGAAGCTTTCTTT. It encodes CASRGGNTEAFF. The chain recombines TRBV2 with TRBJ1-1; D may be TRBD1 (5 bases). V dropped 6 bases and J dropped 2 bases, with 7 bases sitting between them. The CDR3 is 12 amino acids. Germline CDR1 reads SNHLY; CDR2 reads FYNNEI. Full variable domain (remainder filled in from reference TRBV2 and TRBJ1-1): EPEVTQTPSHQVTQMGQEVILRCVPISNHLYFYWYRQILGQKVEFLVSFYNNEISEKSEIFDDQFSVERPDGSNFTLKIRSTKLEDSAMYFCASRGGNTEAFFGQGTRLTVV.

The chain combines TRBV2 with TRBJ2-2; tentatively, D is TRBD1 (5 bases). CDR1 SNHLY and CDR2 FYNNEI come from the germline V gene. CDR3 length: 14 residues. V lost 6 bases and J 1 base, leaving 9 bases between the germline ends. In nucleotides, the CDR3 is TGTGCCAGCAGCAAGACAGTGAACACCGGGGAGCTGTTTTTT. Translated, it gives CASSKTVNTGELFF.

In the case of this clone: Other DNA variants within this sample encode the same CDR3. This chain links TRBV28 with TRBJ1-5; D call uncertain. The V gene lost 9 bases and the J gene lost 0 bases, with 3 bases spanning the gap. In germline, CDR1 is MDHEN, CDR2 SYDVKM. The CDR3 is 11 residues long. CDR3 protein: CASYSNQPQHF. For the CDR3, the DNA is TGTGCCAGTTATAGCAATCAGCCCCAGCATTTT.

This clone was counted a few times. The CDR3 loop is CATRSRTGSSYEQYF. The DNA for the CDR3 is TGTGCCACCAGGTCCAGGACTGGGAGCTCCTACGAGCAGTACTTC. The V gene is TRBV19, the J gene TRBJ2-7, with D possibly matching TRBD2 (5 bases). V was clipped by 10 bases and J by 0 bases, with 19 bases between them. CDR1 and CDR2 (germline): LNHDA, SQIVND (reference sequence). The CDR3 consists of 15 residues.

This chain joins TRBV29-1 and TRBJ2-3, with TRBD2 matching over 8 bases. Germline CDR1 is SQVTM and CDR2 is ANQGSEA. Trimming took 2 bases from V and 6 from J; bases not matched to a gene: 7. CDR3 length equals 14 residues. Written as DNA, the CDR3 is TGCAGCGTTGAAAATCGGGGGGGCCCGGATACGCAGTATTTT. Its protein product is CSVENRGGPDTQYF.

This chain connects TRBV9 to TRBJ2-1; D uncertain. The length of the CDR3 is 14 residues. V dropped 1 base and J dropped 4 bases, with 9 bases sitting between them. The germline CDR1 and CDR2 sequences are SGDLS and YYNGEE. The DNA for the CDR3 is TGTGCCAGCAGCGTAAGCGCGGAATACAATGAGCAGTTCTTC. Its translation is CASSVSAEYNEQFF. The whole variable domain, remainder taken from reference TRBV9 and TRBJ2-1, is DSGVTQTPKHLITATGQRVTLRCSPRSGDLSVYWYQQSLDQGLQFLIQYYNGEERAKGNILERFSAQQFPDLHSELNLSSLELGDSALYFCASSVSAEYNEQFFGPGTRLTVL.

This chain uses TRBV5-8 with TRBJ2-2; a possible D gene is TRBD2 (7 bases). The germline V and J ends were trimmed by 6 bases and 2 bases, with 11 bases remaining between them. From germline, CDR1 is SGHTS and CDR2 YDEGEE. The CDR3 totals 14 residues. The CDR3 coding sequence is TGTGCCAGCAAGGGGGACTACAACACCGGGGAGCTGTTTTTT. It codes for CASKGDYNTGELFF.

This chain connects TRBV11-2 to TRBJ2-2; the D is unclear. From germline, CDR1 is SGHAT and CDR2 FQNNGV. This CDR3 is 12 amino acids long. V was clipped by 4 bases and J by 9 bases, with 9 bases between them. The CDR3 DNA follows: TGTGCCAGCAGCTCCCGCGTCCGGGAGCTGTTTTTT. Amino acid sequence: CASSSRVRELFF. The full variable domain, completed using reference TRBV11-2 and TRBJ2-2, is EAGVAQSPRYKIIEKRQSVAFWCNPISGHATLYWYQQILGQGPKLLIQFQNNGVVDDSQLPKDRFSAERLKGVDSTLKIQPAKLEDSAVYLCASSSRVRELFFGEGSRLTVL.

The V gene is TRBV5-4, the J gene TRBJ1-4; no clear D. Per germline, CDR1 SGHNT and CDR2 YYREEE (reference sequence). The CDR3 consists of 15 residues. V was pared by 2 bases and J by 0 bases, with 8 bases between. The CDR3 sequence is CASSFQATTNEKLFF. CDR3 nucleotides: TGTGCCAGCAGCTTCCAGGCTACAACTAATGAAAAACTGTTTTTT. Drawing the rest from reference TRBV5-4 and TRBJ1-4, the complete variable domain is ETGVTQSPTHLIKTRGQQVTLRCSSQSGHNTVSWYQQALGQGPQFIFQYYREEENGRGNFPPRFSGLQFPNYSSELNVNALELDDSALYLCASSFQATTNEKLFFGSGTQLSVL.

The chain recombines TRBV5-1 with TRBJ1-6; 9 bases match TRBD1. V lost 0 bases and J lost 6; bases outside the gene matches: 1. Germline values: CDR1 SGHRS, CDR2 YFSETQ. The CDR3 is 15 residues long. CDR3 sequence: CASSLEGQGNSPLHF. CDR3 sequence (DNA): TGCGCCAGCAGCTTGGAGGGACAGGGTAATTCACCCCTCCACTTT. Filled out from reference TRBV5-1 and TRBJ1-6, the complete variable domain reads KAGVTQTPRYLIKTRGQQVTLSCSPISGHRSVSWYQQTPGQGLQFLFEYFSETQRNKGNFPGRFSGRQFSNSRSEMNVSTLELGDSALYLCASSLEGQGNSPLHFGNGTRLTVT.

V gene TRBV11-2 combines with J gene TRBJ2-5; TRBD1 matches at 7 bases. Germline CDR1 SGHAT, CDR2 FQNNGV. The J segment lost 2 bases and the V segment lost 1 base, leaving 4 bases of the junction unmatched. This CDR3 is built from 15 residues. The CDR3: CASSLVGGYQETQYF. Here the CDR3 DNA reads TGTGCCAGCAGCTTAGTAGGGGGCTATCAAGAGACCCAGTACTTC.

The chain has TRBV29-1 and TRBJ2-7; 9 bases line up with TRBD1. Germline V CDR1 and CDR2: SQVTM, ANQGSEA. The length of the CDR3 is 14 residues. J gave up 4 bases and V 4 bases, and 8 bases lay outside the gene matches. The CDR3: CSVGNRDRVYEQYF. DNA of the CDR3: TGCAGCGTTGGTAACCGGGACAGGGTTTACGAGCAGTACTTC.

Here the CDR3 reads CASSLPGQGLQPQHF. CDR3 in DNA: TGTGCCAGCAGTTTACCGGGACAGGGACTTCAGCCCCAGCATTTT. This sequence joins TRBV28 and TRBJ1-5, with 9 bases aligning to TRBD1. This CDR3 spans 15 amino acids. Germline loops: CDR1 MDHEN, CDR2 SYDVKM. After removal of 2 bases from V and 6 bases from J, the junction contained 5 bases not matched to a gene.

V gene TRBV9 combines with J gene TRBJ2-7; D perhaps matches TRBD1 (6 bases). There are 16 residues in the CDR3. V lost 3 bases to trimming and J lost 3 bases, with 19 bases between them. Germline CDR1 is SGDLS and CDR2 is YYNGEE. As DNA, the CDR3 is TGTGCCAGCAGCGCCTCCCGGACAGTTTTTGACTACGAGCAGTACTTC. Translated, it gives CASSASRTVFDYEQYF.